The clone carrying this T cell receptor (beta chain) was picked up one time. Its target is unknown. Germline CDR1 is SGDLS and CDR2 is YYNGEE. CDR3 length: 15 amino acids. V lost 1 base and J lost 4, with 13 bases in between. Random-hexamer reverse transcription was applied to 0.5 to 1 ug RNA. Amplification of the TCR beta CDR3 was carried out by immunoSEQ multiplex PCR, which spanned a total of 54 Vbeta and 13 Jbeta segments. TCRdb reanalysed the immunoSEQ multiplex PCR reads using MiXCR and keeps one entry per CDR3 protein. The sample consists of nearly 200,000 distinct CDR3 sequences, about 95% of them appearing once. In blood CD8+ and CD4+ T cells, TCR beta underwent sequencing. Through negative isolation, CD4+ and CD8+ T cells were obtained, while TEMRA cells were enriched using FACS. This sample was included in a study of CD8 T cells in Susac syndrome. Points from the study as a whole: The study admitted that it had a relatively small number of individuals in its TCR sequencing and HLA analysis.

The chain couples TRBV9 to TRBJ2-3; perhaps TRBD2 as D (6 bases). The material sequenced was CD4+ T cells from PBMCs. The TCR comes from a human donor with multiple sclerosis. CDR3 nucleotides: TGTGCCAGCAGCGTAACGGGAGTTCGGGCAGATACGCAGTATTTT. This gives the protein CASSVTGVRADTQYF. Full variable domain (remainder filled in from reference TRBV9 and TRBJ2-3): DSGVTQTPKHLITATGQRVTLRCSPRSGDLSVYWYQQSLDQGLQFLIQYYNGEERAKGNILERFSAQQFPDLHSELNLSSLELGDSALYFCASSVTGVRADTQYFGPGTRLTVL.